The 17 T cell receptor beta chains in this list originate from one sample, sequenced in a study of blood T cell repertoires in COVID-19. Clones were sequenced by immunoSEQ multiplex PCR, and TCRdb holds only the in-frame ones, with some missing. The sample comprises 100,000 to 150,000 clones, roughly 83% of which are singletons, and approximately 1.5% rests with the top ten. What was sequenced was peripheral blood. These receptors all come from a man between 60 and 75 years old with acute or convalescent COVID-19.

The chain combines TRBV5-6 with TRBJ1-2, with 8 bases fitting TRBD1. Trimming at V came to 5 bases and at J to 3 bases, leaving 3 bases not matched to a gene. This CDR3 has 13 residues. Germline V lookup: CDR1 SGHDT, CDR2 YYEEEE. CDR3 in amino acids: CASRLTGDYGYTF. As DNA, the CDR3 is TGTGCCAGCAGATTGACAGGGGACTATGGCTACACCTTC.

In this sample, this clone turned up once. The chain uses TRBV11-2 and TRBJ2-2; D uncertain. The CDR3 runs to 15 residues. Trimming removed 5 bases at V and 0 bases at J, with 10 bases between. Per the germline V gene, CDR1 is SGHAT and CDR2 is FQNNGV. The CDR3 here is CASSPNNANTGELFF. The CDR3 nucleotides read TGTGCCAGCAGCCCGAACAACGCGAACACCGGGGAGCTGTTTTTT.

This clone has only a few counts. The chain joins TRBV7-3 to TRBJ2-3; TRBD2 matches 9 bases. Trimming took 3 bases from V and 4 from J; bases not matched to a gene: 8. In germline, CDR1 is SGHTA, CDR2 FQGTGA. The CDR3 covers 16 residues. CDR3 in DNA: TGTGCCAGCAGCTTCGGGGTAGCGGGGGAGCCAGATACGCAGTATTTT. Residues: CASSFGVAGEPDTQYF.

The chain has TRBV29-1 and TRBJ1-2; no clear D gene. The V gene lost 8 bases and the J gene lost 5 bases, with 18 bases spanning the gap. The CDR3 runs 13 residues. Per germline, CDR1 SQVTM and CDR2 ANQGSEA. The chain's CDR3 is CSTGAGEGYGYTF. CDR3 sequence (DNA): TGCAGCACCGGAGCAGGCGAGGGATATGGCTACACCTTC.

The rearrangement joins TRBV5-1 to TRBJ2-2; D perhaps matches TRBD2 (6 bases). This CDR3 has 17 residues. Germline CDR1 SGHRS, CDR2 YFSETQ. The V end was cut by 4 bases, the J end by 1 base, with 17 bases between. CDR3 protein: CASSGRGGGLNTGELFF. Written as DNA, the CDR3 is TGCGCCAGCAGCGGCCGGGGAGGAGGCCTGAACACCGGGGAGCTGTTTTTT.

V and J are TRBV24-1 and TRBJ2-5; TRBD2 agrees at 12 bases. The CDR3 runs to 16 residues. V shed 5 bases, J shed 2 bases, and the junction held 5 bases outside the gene matches. From germline, CDR1 is KGHDR and CDR2 SFDVKD. The CDR3: CATSALTSGSQETQYF. The CDR3 coding sequence is TGTGCCACCAGTGCCCTGACTAGCGGGAGTCAAGAGACCCAGTACTTC.

The J gene is TRBJ2-6, the V gene TRBV2; the match to TRBD2 covers 7 bases. This CDR3 contains 16 residues. J lost 0 bases, V lost 11 bases, and 10 bases had no gene match. CDR1 is SNHLY and CDR2 is FYNNEI in the germline V gene. The CDR3 loop reads CAPGGRESSGANVLTF. The CDR3 region has the DNA TGTGCCCCGGGAGGTAGGGAGAGCTCTGGGGCCAACGTCCTGACTTTC.

As DNA, the CDR3 is TGTGCCAGCAGCTTCTCCCCGGGACAGGGGGTCAATGAGCAGTTCTTC. Its translation: CASSFSPGQGVNEQFF. The chain uses TRBV7-3 and TRBJ2-1, with TRBD1 matching 11 bases. This CDR3 has 16 residues. V lost 3 bases, J lost 6 bases, and 7 bases stayed unmatched. In germline, CDR1 is SGHTA, CDR2 FQGTGA.

This chain connects TRBV6-1 to TRBJ2-2; possibly TRBD1 for D (5 bases). CDR1 is MNHNS, CDR2 SASEGT, per germline. The germline V and J ends were trimmed by 4 bases and 1 base, with 16 bases remaining between them. The CDR3 totals 17 residues. In DNA, the CDR3 is TGTGCCAGCAGTGGCAGCCCGAGACAGCAGAACACCGGGGAGCTGTTTTTT. This translates into CASSGSPRQQNTGELFF.

The V call is TRBV6-1, the J call TRBJ2-6; possible D gene TRBD1, 5 bases. V lost 3 bases and J lost 0, with 21 bases in between. The CDR3 is 20 amino acids. Looked up from germline, CDR1 is MNHNS and CDR2 is SASEGT. The CDR3 sequence: CASSERRTPISFSGANVLTF. CDR3 bases: TGTGCCAGCAGTGAGCGCAGGACACCTATAAGCTTCTCTGGGGCCAACGTCCTGACTTTC.

This chain joins TRBV7-9 and TRBJ2-2; 12 positions agree with TRBD2. The CDR3 loop spans 19 amino acids. The germline gives CDR1 SEHNR, CDR2 FQNEAQ (reference sequence). The V segment lost 4 bases and the J segment 6 bases; nucleotides outside the gene matches: 15. Here the CDR3 reads CASSSSVATSGRRAGELFF. In DNA, the CDR3 is TGTGCCAGCAGCTCCTCGGTGGCAACTAGCGGGAGGAGGGCCGGGGAGCTGTTTTTT.

The rearrangement joins TRBV11-2 to TRBJ2-3; D unresolved. The germline CDR1 and CDR2 sequences are SGHAT and FQNNGV. V shed 0 bases and J shed 6 bases, with 10 bases lying between them. The length of the CDR3 is 14 residues. The CDR3 DNA reads as TGTGCCAGCAGCTTAGACCCACGCGGTGATACGCAGTATTTT. This sequence encodes CASSLDPRGDTQYF.

This rearrangement joins TRBV28 to TRBJ2-3; D is perhaps TRBD2 (6 bases). V shed 1 base and J shed 4 bases, with 9 bases lying between them. The CDR3 length is 14 residues. Germline CDR1 and CDR2: MDHEN and SYDVKM. The CDR3 sequence: CASSLYGGADTQYF. In nucleotides, the CDR3 is TGTGCCAGCAGTTTATACGGGGGTGCAGATACGCAGTATTTT.

The chain combines TRBV6-5 with TRBJ1-2; 8 positions agree with TRBD1. The J segment lost 6 bases and the V segment lost 4 bases, leaving 10 bases of the junction unmatched. CDR1 and CDR2 (germline): MNHEY, SVGAGI. The CDR3 sequence is 15 residues long. Here the CDR3 reads CASSSRQGIPNGYTF. The CDR3 bases are TGTGCCAGCAGTTCCCGACAGGGGATCCCAAATGGCTACACCTTC.

The chain has TRBV11-2 and TRBJ1-5; D is perhaps TRBD1 (5 bases). Looked up from germline, CDR1 is SGHAT and CDR2 is FQNNGV. This CDR3 contains 15 residues. V lost 0 bases to trimming and J lost 3 bases, with 9 bases between them. CDR3 sequence reads: CASSLEAGNNQPQHF. For the CDR3, the DNA is TGTGCCAGCAGCTTAGAGGCAGGGAACAATCAGCCCCAGCATTTT.

The genes are TRBV20-1 and TRBJ2-3; 8 nucleotides line up with TRBD1. Germline V lookup: CDR1 DFQATT, CDR2 SNEGSKA (reference sequence). The CDR3 is made up of 16 amino acids. After removal of 3 bases from V and 5 bases from J, the junction contained 13 bases not matched to a gene. DNA for the CDR3: TGCAGTGCTAGTGGGCGGGACAGGTGGTCCAGAGATACGCAGTATTTT. Translated: CSASGRDRWSRDTQYF.

The CDR3 DNA sequence: TGTGCCAGCTCAATACAGACCCGGGGCTCCTACAATGAGCAGTTCTTC. Protein product: CASSIQTRGSYNEQFF. The rearrangement uses TRBV18 and TRBJ2-1, with a weak D call TRBD2 (5 bases). V shed 5 bases and J shed 0 bases, with 14 bases lying between them. Per germline, CDR1 KGHSH and CDR2 LQKENI. The CDR3 has 16 residues.